This T cell receptor beta chain was identified in a study of glioma-infiltrating T cells after dendritic cell vaccination. Across the study: Autologous tumor lysate was loaded overnight onto monocyte-derived dendritic cells grown less than 8 days with IL-4 and GM-CSF. Study-wide results and caveats: Complete blood and tumor specimen sets were limited to few patients.

CDR3 size: 17 residues. The V gene end was trimmed by 3 bases and the J gene end by 0 bases; junction bases not matched to a gene: 8. In germline, CDR1 is SGHVS, CDR2 FQNEAQ. TCRdb's table, derived via immunoSEQ multiplex PCR, lists solely in-frame clones and lacks some. The sample shows around 89,000 clones, 65% to 90% of them seen only once. On this clone itself: Its cognate antigen is unknown.

The TCR originated in a human donor with glioblastoma. The specimen comprised blood, sampled before dendritic cell vaccination. The rearrangement links TRBV7-8 to TRBJ1-1; TRBD1 matches at 9 bases. CDR3 nucleotide sequence: TGTGCCAGCAGCTTCCCGGGACAGGGTCCCCTGAACACTGAAGCTTTCTTT. Translated: CASSFPGQGPLNTEAFF.